Listed below are T cell receptor beta chains from one sample, sequenced in a study of blood T cell repertoires in COVID-19. Produced via immunoSEQ multiplex PCR; TCRdb's table is partial and in-frame only. Among 35,000 to 40,000 clones listed, about 88% were seen once. Sequenced sample: peripheral blood. The receptors were sampled from a human donor in a cohort sampled during active COVID-19. CDR3s include the opening cysteine and the closing phenylalanine or tryptophan. A D gene is named only where the DNA matches it firmly. Size is stated for part of the rows, as once, few or many counts, or as a class when the clone is expanded.

j_call d_call clone_size cdr3_length v_call cdr3_aa cdr3_nt
TRBJ2-1 NA NA 15 TRBV3-1/TRBV3-2 CASSQPISSRNEQFF TGTGCCAGCAGCCAACCAATTAGCTCCCGCAATGAGCAGTTCTTC
TRBJ2-7 NA NA 13 TRBV7-3 CASSLGSGAEQYF TGTGCCAGCAGCTTAGGTTCAGGGGCCGAGCAGTACTTC
TRBJ2-5 NA NA 17 TRBV5-1 CASSLGGGPPFQETQYF TGCGCCAGCAGCTTGGGGGGAGGTCCGCCCTTCCAAGAGACCCAGTACTTC
TRBJ2-5 TRBD2 NA 16 TRBV28 CASSSMTSGGQETQYF TGTGCCAGCAGTTCCATGACTAGCGGGGGCCAAGAGACCCAGTACTTC
TRBJ2-6 TRBD1 NA 17 TRBV5-4 CASSLGTGLTGANVLTF TGTGCCAGCAGCTTGGGGACAGGGTTGACTGGGGCCAACGTCCTGACTTTC
TRBJ2-5 TRBD2 once 13 TRBV5-4 CASSFRTSETQYF TGTGCCAGCAGCTTTCGGACTAGTGAGACCCAGTACTTC
TRBJ2-7 NA NA 15 TRBV20-1 CSASRGQHIPYEQYF TGCAGTGCTAGTAGGGGCCAGCACATTCCCTACGAGCAGTACTTC
TRBJ2-1 TRBD2 NA 16 TRBV5-1 CASSPRLAQSYNEQFF TGCGCCAGCAGCCCGAGACTAGCCCAATCCTACAATGAGCAGTTCTTC
TRBJ2-1 TRBD2 NA 17 TRBV5-1 CASSSGTSGGSYNEQFF TGCGCCAGCAGCTCGGGGACTAGCGGGGGCTCCTACAATGAGCAGTTCTTC
TRBJ2-5 TRBD2 NA 17 TRBV5-5 CASRARMTSGGYETQYF TGTGCCAGCAGGGCGAGGATGACTAGCGGGGGATATGAGACCCAGTACTTC
TRBJ2-2 TRBD1 NA 17 TRBV7-8 CASSPWTGEMNTGELFF TGTGCCAGCAGCCCTTGGACAGGCGAAATGAACACCGGGGAGCTGTTTTTT
TRBJ1-6 NA NA 18 TRBV5-1 CASSLAEGGGARNSPLHF TGCGCCAGCAGCTTGGCAGAAGGAGGGGGGGCAAGGAACTCACCCCTCCACTTT
TRBJ2-3 TRBD2 NA 18 TRBV2 CASNGPPVAGGSEDTQYF TGTGCCAGCAATGGCCCCCCGGTAGCGGGGGGCTCAGAAGATACGCAGTATTTT
TRBJ1-6 NA NA 15 TRBV5-1 CASSLSPGVSSPLHF TGCGCCAGCAGCTTGAGTCCCGGGGTTAGTTCACCCCTCCACTTT
TRBJ2-5 NA NA 15 TRBV5-1 CASSLAVRGGETQYF TGCGCCAGCAGCTTGGCTGTCAGGGGAGGGGAGACCCAGTACTTC
TRBJ2-5 NA NA 13 TRBV11-2 CASSLGTEGGLDF TGTGCCAGCAGCTTAGGGACCGAGGGCGGTTTGGACTTC
TRBJ2-3 TRBD1 NA 15 TRBV4-1 CASSQDRTGGDTQYF TGCGCCAGCAGCCAAGATCGGACAGGGGGAGATACGCAGTATTTT
TRBJ1-3 TRBD1 NA 14 TRBV25-1 CASRTGVSGNTIYF TGTGCCAGCAGGACAGGGGTCTCTGGAAACACCATATATTTT
TRBJ2-1 TRBD2 NA 21 TRBV10-3 CAISETTTRGTSPRSYNEQFF TGTGCCATCAGTGAGACTACCACGCGGGGGACTTCCCCTCGATCCTACAATGAGCAGTTCTTC
TRBJ2-5 TRBD1 NA 14 TRBV5-1 CASSKTGGSETQYF TGCGCCAGCAGCAAAACAGGGGGCTCAGAGACCCAGTACTTC
TRBJ1-6 NA NA 16 TRBV3-1/TRBV3-2 CASSQRQHSNNSPLHF TGTGCCAGCAGCCAACGCCAACACAGTAACAATTCACCCCTCCACTTT
TRBJ2-3 TRBD2 NA 15 TRBV5-1 CASSSQRGESDTQYF TGCGCCAGCAGCTCCCAGCGGGGGGAGTCAGATACGCAGTATTTT
TRBJ2-2 NA NA 15 TRBV19 CASSNRGGNTGELFF TGTGCCAGTAGTAACAGAGGGGGAAACACCGGGGAGCTGTTTTTT
TRBJ1-1 NA NA 15 TRBV19 CASSIGKGAGTEAFF TGTGCCAGTAGTATAGGTAAAGGGGCGGGAACTGAAGCTTTCTTT
TRBJ2-7 NA NA 14 TRBV6-5 CASSPRQSSYEQYF TGTGCCAGCAGTCCTAGACAGAGCTCCTACGAGCAGTACTTC